This entry is about one T cell receptor (beta chain). Its antigen has not been determined. No qualities accompany the bases; no much larger clone lies one base away. TCRbeta CDR3 regions were amplified from genomic DNA using the immunoSEQ Assay, a bias-controlled multiplex PCR. The study's own analysis went as follows. The number of nucleated cells in each sample was estimated from the amplification of reference gene primers within the assay. To quantify the absolute abundance of each unique TCRbeta CDR3 rearrangement, sequence reads were collapsed and filtered. Productive Simpson clonality was computed per sample as the square root of Simpson's diversity index over productive rearrangements. Sourced from immuneACCESS, this table was stored by TCRdb with only in-frame sequences that have V and J called. A share of the clones is absent; for the studies checked, an unresolved V gene accounts for under half, and the remainder has no known explanation. D and trimming come from the DNA, and the V and J calls and clone size come from that table. The sample table lists fewer than 200,000 clones, about 80% of them with a count of one. In total, the top ten clones hold around a fifth of the sample.

This record comes from a study of blood T cell repertoires in COVID-19 (dated by TCRdb to between 2020 and 2021). Broadly, across the study: Collaborator samples came from the United States, Italy and Spain and covered acute and convalescent phases of COVID-19. Where available, HLA class I and class II types were obtained from metadata supplied by the sample provider rather than from assay-based typing. The prospective study material was composed of cDNA or gDNA derived from T cells, B-cell-depleted T cells, or PBMCs. The dataset comprised deeply sampled blood TCRbeta repertoires from subjects exposed to, actively infected with, or recovered from COVID-19. Samples were obtained from the ongoing ImmuneRACE study (first 160 participants) and from about 1,300 subjects provided by 6 global collaborators. A freely available public database, intended as a resource for researchers studying the immune response to SARS-CoV-2, is where the repertoires were released. A de-identified subject ID, COVID-19 status, age in years and sex were almost always included in the sample metadata. General conclusions and limits of the study: Clinical and demographic metadata were provided uncurated, with the amount varying by source and participant.

As encoded in the germline V gene, CDR1 is SNHLY while CDR2 is FYNNEI. The CDR3 runs 15 residues from the cysteine to the phenylalanine. The read is trimmed to its CDR3 DNA, 45 bases read in frame from base 1. Ends trimmed: V by 3 bases, J by 4 bases; bases unmatched to a gene: 6. Collaborating institutions collected whole blood in K2EDTA tubes following their own protocols. For TCRbeta analysis, collaborators shipped samples in one of three forms: frozen whole blood, isolated PBMCs, or DNA extracted from either of those sample types. The chain is assembled from TRBV2 and TRBJ1-1; 9 of the junction bases match TRBD1. The sequence was obtained from a woman older than 75 with acute or convalescent COVID-19. Material: peripheral blood. Here is the DNA: TGTGCCAGCAGTGAGGACAGGGGCAGGGGCACTGAAGCTTTCTTT. It translates to CASSEDRGRGTEAFF.